The 15 T cell receptor beta chains reported below all come from one sample, sequenced in a study of cytomegalovirus exposure and HLA in healthy donors. The study ran its PCR with 60 Vbeta and 13 Jbeta primers. Produced via immunoSEQ multiplex PCR; TCRdb's table is partial and in-frame only. The sample contains approximately 220,000 clones, just over 75% of which appear only once. The sample comprised PBMCs. The receptor source for this set is a man between 18 and 35 years old in good health and CMV-seronegative.

This chain uses TRBV13 with TRBJ1-1, with D possibly being TRBD1 (5 bases). Trimming removed 0 bases at V and 0 bases at J, with 11 bases between. This CDR3 is built from 16 residues. Germline V CDR1 and CDR2: PRHDT, FYEKMQ (reference sequence). The CDR3 protein is CASSLGPDRMNTEAFF. The CDR3 coding sequence is TGTGCCAGCAGCTTAGGTCCCGACAGAATGAACACTGAAGCTTTCTTT.

The CDR3 nucleotides read TGCAGCGTTGGAAGGGGTAGGGCCGGGGAGCTGTTTTTT. This translates into CSVGRGRAGELFF. V gene TRBV29-1 combines with J gene TRBJ2-2; D may be TRBD1 (5 bases). Trimming removed 4 bases from V and 6 bases from J, with 12 bases in between. This CDR3 has 13 amino acids. Per germline, CDR1 SQVTM and CDR2 ANQGSEA.

CDR3 bases: TGTGCCAGCAGTTACCGGGCAGGGCGAGGAACCACTGAAGCTTTCTTT. This encodes CASSYRAGRGTTEAFF. The chain has TRBV6-5 and TRBJ1-1; a possible D gene is TRBD1 (5 bases). This CDR3 has 16 residues. Trimming stripped 2 bases from V and 4 bases from J, with 17 bases between. In germline, CDR1 is MNHEY, CDR2 SVGAGI.

J is TRBJ1-6 and V is TRBV6-5; no firm D call. V was shortened by 6 bases and J by 8 bases, with 14 bases between the two germline ends. Looked up from germline, CDR1 is MNHEY and CDR2 is SVGAGI. The CDR3 is made up of 14 amino acids. CDR3 DNA: TGTGCCAGCAGGCGGACGGACGGGGATTCACCCCTCCACTTT. It is translated as CASRRTDGDSPLHF.

This chain uses TRBV27 with TRBJ2-7; possibly TRBD2 for D (6 bases). Germline V gene sequence: CDR1 MNHEY, CDR2 SMNVEV (reference sequence). CDR3 length: 14 residues. V dropped 3 bases and J dropped 6 bases, with 15 bases sitting between them. The CDR3 region is CASSFKGRSGEQYF. For the CDR3, the DNA is TGTGCCAGCAGTTTTAAGGGGAGGAGCGGCGAGCAGTACTTC.

Turning to this clone: Mismatch with germline at one junction end may stem from a read error. As DNA, the CDR3 is TGTGCCATCACTGAGAAAGGGACAGATGTTGGCACCATATATTTT. It translates to CAITEKGTDVGTIYF. The J gene is TRBJ1-3, the V gene TRBV10-3; 7 nucleotides match TRBD1. The CDR3 contains 15 residues. Germline CDR1 reads ENHRY; CDR2 reads SYGVKD.

The V call is TRBV2, the J call TRBJ2-4; D not certain. V was shortened by 2 bases and J by 0 bases, with 14 bases between the two germline ends. CDR1 is SNHLY, CDR2 FYNNEI, per germline. The CDR3 runs to 17 residues. The CDR3: CASSETLGPVAKNIQYF. CDR3 DNA: TGTGCCAGCAGTGAAACTCTTGGGCCAGTAGCCAAAAACATTCAGTACTTC.

The rearrangement links TRBV27 to TRBJ2-4; 12 nucleotides align to TRBD2. Per the germline V gene, CDR1 is MNHEY and CDR2 is SMNVEV (reference sequence). The CDR3 consists of 15 residues. V dropped 5 bases and J dropped 4; count of bases not matched to a gene: 3. For the CDR3, the DNA is TGTGCCAGCAGTCTTACTAGCGGGAGGAAAAACATTCAGTACTTC. Its translation is CASSLTSGRKNIQYF.

V is TRBV5-1 and J is TRBJ2-1, with D unresolved. The germline V and J ends were trimmed by 0 bases and 0 bases, with 7 bases remaining between them. CDR1 and CDR2 from the germline V gene are SGHRS and YFSETQ. The CDR3 is 15 residues long. CDR3 in amino acids: CASSLGLYSYNEQFF. The CDR3 bases are TGCGCCAGCAGCTTGGGTCTTTACTCCTACAATGAGCAGTTCTTC.

The V and J genes are TRBV5-1 and TRBJ2-2, with D possibly TRBD2 on 5 matching bases. V lost 0 bases and J 6 bases, leaving 6 bases between the germline ends. There are 13 residues in the CDR3. Germline V gene sequence: CDR1 SGHRS, CDR2 YFSETQ. CDR3 sequence reads: CASSLEAAGELFF. The CDR3 nucleotides are TGCGCCAGCAGCTTGGAAGCGGCCGGGGAGCTGTTTTTT.

The chain employs TRBV30 and TRBJ2-7; 10 nucleotides line up with TRBD2. Looked up from germline, CDR1 is GTSNPN and CDR2 is SVGIG (reference sequence). Losses at the gene ends were 8 bases for V and 5 bases for J; bases not matched to a gene: 18. The CDR3 consists of 16 residues. CDR3: CAGTGSSGSTVDEQYF. CDR3 DNA sequence: TGTGCCGGAACGGGCTCTAGCGGGAGTACAGTCGACGAGCAGTACTTC.

The V gene is TRBV30, the J gene TRBJ1-4, with 8 bases aligning to TRBD1. The CDR3 consists of 14 residues. Looked up from germline, CDR1 is GTSNPN and CDR2 is SVGIG (reference sequence). J was trimmed by 8 bases and V by 4 bases; bases with no gene match: 9. The CDR3 loop is CAWNSGTGREKLFF. CDR3 sequence (DNA): TGTGCCTGGAACTCCGGGACAGGACGCGAAAAACTGTTTTTT.

The chain uses TRBV10-1 and TRBJ2-3; the D gene is possibly TRBD2 (5 bases). V lost 3 bases and J 1 base, leaving 11 bases between the germline ends. The CDR3 loop spans 15 amino acids. CDR1 is WNHNN and CDR2 is SYGVQD in the germline V gene (reference sequence). The CDR3 DNA reads as TGCGCCAGCAGTGACCACGGGGATGGCACAGATACGCAGTATTTT. Residues: CASSDHGDGTDTQYF.

The V and J genes are TRBV25-1 and TRBJ1-2; 11 nucleotides align to TRBD1. V shed 4 bases, J shed 7 bases, and the junction held 2 bases outside the gene matches. This CDR3 is built from 13 residues. Germline values: CDR1 MGHDK, CDR2 SYGVNS. Written as DNA, the CDR3 is TGTGCCAGCAGTGGGGACAGGGGGATTGGCTACACCTTC. As protein: CASSGDRGIGYTF.

The chain recombines TRBV30 with TRBJ2-7, with 7 bases lining up with TRBD2. The CDR3 has 17 amino acids. Germline lookup yields CDR1 GTSNPN and CDR2 SVGIG (reference sequence). Germline trimming cut 5 bases from V and 2 bases from J; bases unmatched to any gene: 18. The CDR3 sequence: CAWSTYGGGLPPYEQYF. The CDR3 DNA is TGTGCCTGGTCAACCTATGGCGGGGGATTACCGCCCTACGAGCAGTACTTC.